The clone carrying this TCR beta chain came up once. As for time point: pre-sensitization, week 0. This sample's treatment: therapeutic diphenylcyclopropenone sensitization with weekly scalp DPC. Extraction yielded total RNA from whole blood (unfractionated). This specimen belongs to a study of human T cells and chemical hapten exposure. In the study overall: Sensitization used 2% DPC on 2 cm by 2 cm upper inner arm skin. Throughout the roughly 22-week study, diphenylcyclopropenone was applied weekly to the patients' scalps.

The library attached unique molecular identifiers to individual cDNA molecules. TCRdb re-called the RACE reads through MiXCR, storing one row per CDR3 protein. This table holds around 200,000 distinct CDR3 sequences, around 30% found once. V was cut by 4 bases and J by 7 bases, with 8 bases left in between. The CDR3 is 11 amino acids. This material consisted of whole blood, taken in connection with sensitization to the hapten diphenylcyclopropenone (DPC). This TCR was sampled from a woman in her thirties with alopecia areata. Some clones in this sample may be carry-over from other donors' samples. The chain has TRBV12-3 or TRBV12-4 and TRBJ2-7, with D perhaps matching TRBD1 or TRBD2 (5 bases each). CDR3 protein: CASSWDGEQYF. The CDR3 region has the DNA TGTGCCAGCAGTTGGGACGGGGAGCAGTACTTC.